This T cell receptor beta chain stems from a study of regulatory T cells in long-lasting Graves disease. To make TCR beta libraries, researchers used iRepertoire HTBI primers and Arm-PCR of CDR3 regions. MiXCR, applied by TCRdb to the multiplex PCR reads, yields one record per CDR3 protein. The top ten clones hold 20% to 25% of a sample with hundreds of thousands of distinct CDR3 sequences, about 16% of them seen once. With respect to this clonotype: Antigen: not known. This may be a read error: a much more frequent sequence differs by one nucleotide. Since no conserved phenylalanine or tryptophan closes the CDR3, a read error is the likely cause.

The time point denotes: newly diagnosed GD, antithyroid drugs for less than 3 months. The TCR library was prepared using RNA isolated from PBMCs. Study conclusions and caveats: Patients with persistent Graves' had lower TCR diversity than newly diagnosed patients. With 2,500 to 3,000 shared public clonotypes, persistent patients exceeded new patients, who shared 966.

These data were also filed under a second study, of T cells in Graves' hyperthyroidism and ophthalmopathy. That study adds: First-round RT-PCR with HTBI primers amplified the TCR CDR3 region.

The input for sequencing was peripheral blood mononuclear cells (PBMCs), taken at new diagnosis, from a patient treated with antithyroid drugs. This clonotype was sampled from a woman aged 40-65 years with Graves disease.

CDR3 DNA sequence: TGTGCCAGTTCACAGGGGCGATCGGACGGCTACACCCTC. Its protein is CASSQGRSDGYTL. V and J are TRBV3-1 and TRBJ1-2, with 7 bases identical to TRBD1. Germline V CDR1 and CDR2: LGHDT, YNNKEL (reference sequence). The CDR3 is 13 amino acids. Unmatched junction bases numbered 12, after V lost 9 bases and J lost 8 bases.